What follows are 14 T cell receptor beta chains derived from one specimen sequenced in a study of persistence of HIV-infected CD4 T cells. Nonspecific anti-CD3/anti-CD28 bead stimulation represents the broad CD4+ T cell repertoire. CD4+ T cells upregulating both CD40 ligand and CD69 were sorted as responding cells. The libraries were made with immunoSEQ version 4 in survey mode. Clones were read by immunoSEQ multiplex PCR, and TCRdb kept only the in-frame ones, dropping some. The table lists about 45,000 clones, more than 80% of them singletons. For these receptors, no antigen is known. This sample comprised CD4+ T cells sorted from PBMCs after 18-hour stimulation, obtained from a patient who received antiretroviral therapy. Every receptor here comes from an adult woman with HIV who was CMV-seropositive.

Remarks on this clone: This sample also contains other DNA sequences that code for the same CDR3. CDR3 sequence reads: CASSLGGSTDTQYF. The CDR3 DNA reads TGCGCCAGCAGCTTGGGGGGCTCCACAGATACGCAGTATTTT. This chain connects TRBV5-1 to TRBJ2-3, with D tentatively TRBD1 (5 bases). V was cut by 0 bases and J by 2 bases, with 7 bases left in between. Germline assignment: CDR1 SGHRS and CDR2 YFSETQ. The CDR3 contains 14 residues.

The chain has TRBV11-2 and TRBJ2-1; 8 bases line up with TRBD1. This CDR3 region has 15 residues. V shed 3 bases, J shed 4 bases, and the junction held 5 bases outside the gene matches. CDR1 and CDR2 (germline): SGHAT, FQNNGV. The CDR3 sequence is CASSFRTGPYNEQFF. The CDR3 bases are TGTGCCAGCAGCTTCCGGACAGGGCCATACAATGAGCAGTTCTTC.

The genes are TRBV3-1 (or the pseudogene TRBV3-2) and TRBJ1-2; D ambiguous. The CDR3 covers 12 residues. Per the germline V gene, CDR1 is LGHDT and CDR2 is YNNKEL (reference sequence). Trimming took off 4 bases at V and 4 bases at J, with 7 bases between the two ends. The CDR3 DNA follows: TGTGCCAGCAGCCTCAGGATCTATGGCTACACCTTC. Amino acid sequence: CASSLRIYGYTF.

This clone was detected once. The J gene is TRBJ2-7, the V gene TRBV5-1; weak D call: TRBD1 (6 bases). V lost 0 bases, J lost 6 bases, and 16 bases lay in between. Germline loops: CDR1 SGHRS, CDR2 YFSETQ. The CDR3 runs 15 residues. The CDR3 sequence is CASSLAGAAGVEQYF. Written as DNA, the CDR3 is TGCGCCAGCAGCTTGGCCGGAGCAGCAGGGGTCGAGCAGTACTTC.

J is TRBJ2-7 and V is TRBV3-1 (or the pseudogene TRBV3-2), with D tentatively TRBD2 (5 bases). Germline assignment: CDR1 LGHDT and CDR2 YNNKEL (reference sequence). Trimming cost V 4 bases and J 0 bases, with 10 bases left between them. CDR3 size: 14 residues. The CDR3: CASSRLGSSYEQYF. CDR3 in DNA: TGTGCCAGCAGCCGCCTGGGGAGCTCCTACGAGCAGTACTTC.

The chain joins TRBV10-3 to TRBJ1-1; 11 bases line up with TRBD1. The germline V gene encodes CDR1 ENHRY and CDR2 SYGVKD. The junction had 6 bases not matched to a gene; V was cut back by 5 bases and J by 4 bases. The CDR3 is made up of 15 amino acids. The CDR3 here is CAISTRTGGLTEAFF. In nucleotides, the CDR3 is TGTGCCATCAGTACCCGGACAGGGGGCCTCACTGAAGCTTTCTTT.

This rearrangement joins TRBV28 to TRBJ1-3, with D tentatively TRBD1 (5 bases). V lost 7 bases to trimming and J lost 0 bases, with 10 bases between them. Looked up from germline, CDR1 is MDHEN and CDR2 is SYDVKM. The CDR3 is made up of 14 amino acids. Written as DNA, the CDR3 is TGTGCCAGCAAGTCAGGGAACTCTGGAAACACCATATATTTT. This sequence encodes CASKSGNSGNTIYF. The complete variable domain, with remaining parts taken from reference TRBV28 and TRBJ1-3, reads DVKVTQSSRYLVKRTGEKVFLECVQDMDHENMFWYRQDPGLGLRLIYFSYDVKMKEKGDIPEGYSVSREKKERFSLILESASTNQTSMYLCASKSGNSGNTIYFGEGSWLTVV.

This clone was observed once. The V and J genes are TRBV5-4 and TRBJ2-3; 9 bases match TRBD2. Germline CDR1 SGHNT, CDR2 YYREEE (reference sequence). The CDR3 covers 14 residues. The ends lost 4 bases at V and 4 bases at J; junction bases unmatched: 4. The CDR3 nucleotides read TGTGCCAGCAGCCCCGGACTAGCGCCAGATACGCAGTATTTT. This encodes CASSPGLAPDTQYF.

J is TRBJ2-7 and V is TRBV29-1; TRBD1 aligns across 8 bases. J lost 10 bases, V lost 1 base, and 12 bases had no gene match. This CDR3 contains 14 residues. Germline-derived CDR1 and CDR2 are SQVTM and ANQGSEA. In nucleotides, the CDR3 is TGCAGCGTTGAAGCGCGACAGGGGTTTTGGGCCCAGTACTTC. Translating gives CSVEARQGFWAQYF.

The chain uses TRBV5-6 and TRBJ2-2, with 7 nucleotides matching TRBD1. This CDR3 spans 15 amino acids. Losses at the gene ends were 5 bases for V and 0 bases for J; bases not matched to a gene: 4. Germline V gene sequence: CDR1 SGHDT, CDR2 YYEEEE. In DNA form, the CDR3 reads TGTGCCAGCAGTCCCGGGACAGCGAACACCGGGGAGCTGTTTTTT. Translating it yields CASSPGTANTGELFF.

The rearrangement links TRBV3-1 (or the pseudogene TRBV3-2) to TRBJ1-2; D is uncertain. Germline V gene data show CDR1 as LGHDT and CDR2 as YNNKEL (reference sequence). Trimming removed 0 bases at V and 8 bases at J, with 4 bases between. The CDR3 length is 11 residues. CDR3 residues: CASSQDRGYTF. The CDR3 coding sequence is TGTGCCAGCAGCCAAGATCGGGGCTACACCTTC.

The chain couples TRBV19 to TRBJ1-5; 7 bases agree with TRBD1. The CDR3 loop spans 23 amino acids. Germline assignment: CDR1 LNHDA and CDR2 SQIVND (reference sequence). V dropped 2 bases and J dropped 1; count of bases not matched to a gene: 26. As DNA, the CDR3 is TGTGCCAGTAGTATAAGGAAGGGGACGGACCGACAGGGTATGAGTTCGAGCAATCAGCCCCAGCATTTT. Its protein is CASSIRKGTDRQGMSSSNQPQHF.

The chain has TRBV3-1 (or the pseudogene TRBV3-2) and TRBJ1-1; D might be TRBD1 (6 bases). The CDR3 sequence is 15 residues long. CDR1 is LGHDT, CDR2 YNNKEL, per germline (reference sequence). Trimming pared 2 bases from V and 1 base from J, leaving 11 bases between. The CDR3 here is CASSQTRQENTEAFF. CDR3 DNA sequence: TGTGCCAGCAGCCAAACCCGACAGGAGAACACTGAAGCTTTCTTT.

This clone was seen just once. The J gene is TRBJ1-1, the V gene TRBV18; maybe TRBD1 (5 bases). From germline, CDR1 is KGHSH and CDR2 LQKENI. There are 16 residues in the CDR3. V lost 4 bases and J lost 3, with 18 bases in between. In nucleotides, the CDR3 is TGTGCCAGCTCACGGACACCAGTCCTAGGGGACACTGAAGCTTTCTTT. It codes for CASSRTPVLGDTEAFF.